The 3 T cell receptor beta chains below come from one sample, sequenced in a study of beta chain features in type 1 diabetes. The whole isolated RNA underwent reverse transcription, so sequencing captured expressed TCRB transcripts. The assay was immunoSEQ multiplex PCR, and TCRdb's table has in-frame clones only and misses some. The repertoire consists of under 300,000 clones, with 25% to 35% occurring once and the leading ten covering under 4.5%. The sample was central memory CD4+ T cells from blood. These receptors all come from a man between 25 and 39 years old in good health.

In DNA form, the CDR3 reads TGCGCCAGCAGTAGACGGCGCGATGAGCAGTTCTTC. Translated: CASSRRRDEQFF. This rearrangement joins TRBV10-1 to TRBJ2-1; D not resolved. This CDR3 is 12 amino acids long. Germline-derived CDR1 and CDR2 are WNHNN and SYGVQD (reference sequence). The V end lost 5 bases, the J end lost 8 bases, and 10 bases lay between the germline ends.

In this sample, this clone turned up a few times. The chain combines TRBV7-2 with TRBJ2-5, with 8 bases lining up with TRBD2. The trim removed 8 bases at V and 4 bases at J, leaving 15 bases unmatched. The CDR3 consists of 16 residues. Germline V gene sequence: CDR1 SGHTA, CDR2 FQGNSA. The DNA of the CDR3 is TGTGCCAGCTTTCCATTCCCGGGACTAGATCGAGAGACCCAGTACTTC. Translating it yields CASFPFPGLDRETQYF.

The CDR3: CAISEARDEKLFF. CDR3 bases: TGTGCCATCAGTGAGGCTAGGGATGAAAAACTGTTTTTT. V is TRBV10-3 and J is TRBJ1-4, with D unclear. The germline gives CDR1 ENHRY, CDR2 SYGVKD. CDR3 length: 13 residues. V lost 2 bases, J lost 6 bases, and 7 bases lay in between.